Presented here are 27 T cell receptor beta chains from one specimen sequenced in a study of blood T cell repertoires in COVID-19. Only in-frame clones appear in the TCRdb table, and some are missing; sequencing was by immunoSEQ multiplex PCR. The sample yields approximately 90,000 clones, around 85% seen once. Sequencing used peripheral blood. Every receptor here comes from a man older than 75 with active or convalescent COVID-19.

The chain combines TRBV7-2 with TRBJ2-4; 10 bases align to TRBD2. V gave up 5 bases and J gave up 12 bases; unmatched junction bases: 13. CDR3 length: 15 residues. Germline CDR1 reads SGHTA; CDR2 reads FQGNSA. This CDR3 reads CASSRPSGGAIGQYF. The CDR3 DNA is TGTGCCAGCAGCCGGCCGAGCGGGGGGGCAATTGGTCAGTACTTC.

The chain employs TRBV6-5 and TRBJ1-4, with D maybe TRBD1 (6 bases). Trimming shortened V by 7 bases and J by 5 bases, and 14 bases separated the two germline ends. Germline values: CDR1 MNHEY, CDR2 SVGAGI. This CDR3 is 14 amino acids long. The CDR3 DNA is TGTGCCAGCACTCTACGGACAGAGAATGAAAAACTGTTTTTT. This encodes CASTLRTENEKLFF.

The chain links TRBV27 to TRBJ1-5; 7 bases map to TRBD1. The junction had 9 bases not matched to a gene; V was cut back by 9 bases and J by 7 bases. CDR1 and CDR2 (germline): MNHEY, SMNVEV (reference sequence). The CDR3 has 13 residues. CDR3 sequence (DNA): TGTGCCAGTTCCACAGGGGCATTCCAGCCCCAGCATTTT. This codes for CASSTGAFQPQHF.

The DNA for the CDR3 is TGTGCCAGCAGTTTATTGGGGGGCACTGAAGCTTTCTTT. Its protein product is CASSLLGGTEAFF. The rearrangement links TRBV12-3 or TRBV12-4 to TRBJ1-1; TRBD1 is a possible D gene (5 bases). The germline V and J ends were trimmed by 2 bases and 4 bases, with 8 bases remaining between them. The CDR3 covers 13 residues.

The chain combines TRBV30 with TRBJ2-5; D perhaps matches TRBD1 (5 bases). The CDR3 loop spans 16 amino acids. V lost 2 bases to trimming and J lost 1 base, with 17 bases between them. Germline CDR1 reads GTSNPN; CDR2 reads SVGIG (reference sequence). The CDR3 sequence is CAWSPGPTGIQETQYF. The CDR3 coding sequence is TGTGCCTGGAGTCCTGGCCCCACAGGAATCCAAGAGACCCAGTACTTC.

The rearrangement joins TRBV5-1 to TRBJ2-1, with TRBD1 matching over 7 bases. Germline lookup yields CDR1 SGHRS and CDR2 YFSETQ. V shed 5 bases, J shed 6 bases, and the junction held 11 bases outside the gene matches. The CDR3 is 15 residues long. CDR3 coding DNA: TGCGCCAGCAGTTACGGACAGGCTCGAATCAATGAGCAGTTCTTC. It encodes CASSYGQARINEQFF.

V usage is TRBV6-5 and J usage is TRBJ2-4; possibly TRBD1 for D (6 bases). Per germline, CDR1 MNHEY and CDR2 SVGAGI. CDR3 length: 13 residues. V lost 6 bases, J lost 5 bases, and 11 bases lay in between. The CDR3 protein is CASRTGQQNIQYF. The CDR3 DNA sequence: TGTGCCAGCAGAACAGGGCAGCAAAACATTCAGTACTTC.

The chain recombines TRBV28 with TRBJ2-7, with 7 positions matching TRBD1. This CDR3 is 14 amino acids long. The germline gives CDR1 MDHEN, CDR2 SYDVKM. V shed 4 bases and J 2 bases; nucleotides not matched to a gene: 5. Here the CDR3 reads CASSYRGRPYEQYF. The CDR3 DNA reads TGTGCCAGCAGTTACAGGGGTCGTCCCTACGAGCAGTACTTC.

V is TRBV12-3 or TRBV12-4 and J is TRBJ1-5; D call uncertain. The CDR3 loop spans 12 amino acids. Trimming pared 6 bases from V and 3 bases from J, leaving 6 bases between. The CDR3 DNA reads TGTGCCAGCAGCCTACCCAATCAGCCCCAGCATTTT. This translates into CASSLPNQPQHF.

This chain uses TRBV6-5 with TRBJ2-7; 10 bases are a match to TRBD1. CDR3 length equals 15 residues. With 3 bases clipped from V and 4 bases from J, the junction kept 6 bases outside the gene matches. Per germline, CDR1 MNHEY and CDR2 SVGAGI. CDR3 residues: CASSYGDRGSYEQYF. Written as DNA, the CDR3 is TGTGCCAGCAGTTATGGGGACAGGGGATCATACGAGCAGTACTTC.

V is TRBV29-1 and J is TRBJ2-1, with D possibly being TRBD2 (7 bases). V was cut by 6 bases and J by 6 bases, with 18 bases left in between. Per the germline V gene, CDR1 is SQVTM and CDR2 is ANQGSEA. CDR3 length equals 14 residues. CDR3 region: CSVGGPRDINEQFF. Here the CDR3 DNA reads TGCAGCGTCGGGGGGCCCCGGGACATCAATGAGCAGTTCTTC.

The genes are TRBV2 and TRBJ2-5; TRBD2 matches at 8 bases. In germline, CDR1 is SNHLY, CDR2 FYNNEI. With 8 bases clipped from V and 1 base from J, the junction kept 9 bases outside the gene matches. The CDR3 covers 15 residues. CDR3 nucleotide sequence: TGTGCCAGCCGCGGAGGGAGCGGGGGCCAAGAGACCCAGTACTTC. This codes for CASRGGSGGQETQYF.

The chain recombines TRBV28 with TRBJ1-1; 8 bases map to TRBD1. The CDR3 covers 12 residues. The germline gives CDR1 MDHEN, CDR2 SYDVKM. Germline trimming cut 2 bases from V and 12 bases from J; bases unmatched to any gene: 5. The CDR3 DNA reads TGTGCCAGCAGTTTACGGACAGGGAAATCTTTCTTT. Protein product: CASSLRTGKSFF.

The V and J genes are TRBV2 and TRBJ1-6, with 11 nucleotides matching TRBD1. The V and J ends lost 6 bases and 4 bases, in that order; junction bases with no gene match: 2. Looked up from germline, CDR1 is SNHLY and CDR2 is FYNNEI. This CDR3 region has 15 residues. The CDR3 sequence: CASRGQGDYNSPLHF. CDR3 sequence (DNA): TGTGCCAGCAGGGGACAGGGGGATTATAATTCACCCCTCCACTTT.

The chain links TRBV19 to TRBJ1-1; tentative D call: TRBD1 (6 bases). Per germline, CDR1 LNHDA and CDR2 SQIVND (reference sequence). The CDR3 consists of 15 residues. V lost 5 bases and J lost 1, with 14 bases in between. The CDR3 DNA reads TGTGCCAGTAGTGCCCCAGGGGCCTGGAACACTGAAGCTTTCTTT. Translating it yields CASSAPGAWNTEAFF.

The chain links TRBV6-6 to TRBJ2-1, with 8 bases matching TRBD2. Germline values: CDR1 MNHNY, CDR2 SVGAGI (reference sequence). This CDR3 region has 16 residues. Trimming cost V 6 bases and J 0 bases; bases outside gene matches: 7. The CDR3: CASSPSRGGSYNEQFF. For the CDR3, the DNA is TGTGCCAGCAGCCCCTCACGGGGGGGCTCCTACAATGAGCAGTTCTTC.

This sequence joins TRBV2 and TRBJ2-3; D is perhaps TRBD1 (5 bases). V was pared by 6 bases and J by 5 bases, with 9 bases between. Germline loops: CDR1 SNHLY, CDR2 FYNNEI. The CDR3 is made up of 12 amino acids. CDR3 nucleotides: TGTGCCAGCAGCCTCCAGGGAGATACGCAGTATTTT. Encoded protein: CASSLQGDTQYF.

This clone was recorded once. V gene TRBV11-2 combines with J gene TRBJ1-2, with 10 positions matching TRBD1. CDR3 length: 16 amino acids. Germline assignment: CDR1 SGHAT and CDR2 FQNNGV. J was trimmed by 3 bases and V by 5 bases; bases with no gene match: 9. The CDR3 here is CASSHQRTGGDYGYTF. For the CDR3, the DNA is TGTGCCAGCAGCCACCAAAGGACAGGGGGAGACTATGGCTACACCTTC. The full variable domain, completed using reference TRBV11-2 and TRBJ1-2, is EAGVAQSPRYKIIEKRQSVAFWCNPISGHATLYWYQQILGQGPKLLIQFQNNGVVDDSQLPKDRFSAERLKGVDSTLKIQPAKLEDSAVYLCASSHQRTGGDYGYTFGSGTRLTVV.

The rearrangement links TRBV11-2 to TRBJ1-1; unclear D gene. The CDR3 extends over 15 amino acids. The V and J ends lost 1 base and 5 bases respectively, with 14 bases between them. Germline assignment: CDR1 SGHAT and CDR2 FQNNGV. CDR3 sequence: CASSLGNTGVTEAFF. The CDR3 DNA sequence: TGTGCCAGCAGCTTAGGGAACACGGGTGTGACTGAAGCTTTCTTT.

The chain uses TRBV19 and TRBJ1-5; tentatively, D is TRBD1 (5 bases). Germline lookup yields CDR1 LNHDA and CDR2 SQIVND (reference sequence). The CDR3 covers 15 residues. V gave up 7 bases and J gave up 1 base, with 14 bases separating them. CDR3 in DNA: TGTGCCAGTAAGGTGGGTGCAGGGAGCAATCAGCCCCAGCATTTT. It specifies CASKVGAGSNQPQHF.

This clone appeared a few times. The CDR3: CATSREGVNNEQFF. CDR3 nucleotide sequence: TGTGCCACCAGCAGAGAGGGAGTAAACAATGAGCAGTTCTTC. The V and J genes are TRBV15 and TRBJ2-1, with D maybe TRBD2 (5 bases). Germline values: CDR1 LNHNV, CDR2 YYDKDF (reference sequence). The CDR3 is 14 amino acids. The V end lost 0 bases, the J end lost 5 bases, and 8 bases lay between the germline ends. Combining the CDR3 with reference TRBV15 and TRBJ2-1 gives the whole variable domain DAMVIQNPRYQVTQFGKPVTLSCSQTLNHNVMYWYQQKSSQAPKLLFHYYDKDFNNEADTPDNFQSRRPNTSFCFLDIRSPGLGDTAMYLCATSREGVNNEQFFGPGTRLTVL.

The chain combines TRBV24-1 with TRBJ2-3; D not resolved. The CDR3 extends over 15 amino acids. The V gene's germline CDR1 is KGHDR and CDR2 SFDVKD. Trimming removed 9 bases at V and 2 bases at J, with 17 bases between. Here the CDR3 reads CATPRDSTDTDTQYF. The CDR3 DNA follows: TGTGCCACCCCGAGAGACTCCACTGACACAGATACGCAGTATTTT.

Here the CDR3 reads CASSLGQGAYGYTF. CDR3 nucleotide sequence: TGTGCCAGCTCCCTTGGACAGGGGGCCTATGGCTACACCTTC. This sequence joins TRBV18 and TRBJ1-2, with 11 bases matching TRBD1. Unmatched junction bases numbered 4, after V lost 6 bases and J lost 4 bases. The germline CDR1 and CDR2 sequences are KGHSH and LQKENI. The CDR3 runs to 14 residues.

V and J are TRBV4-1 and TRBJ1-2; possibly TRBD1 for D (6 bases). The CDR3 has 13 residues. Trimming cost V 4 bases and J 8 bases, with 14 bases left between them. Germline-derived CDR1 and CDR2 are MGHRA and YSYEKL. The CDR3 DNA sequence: TGCGCCAGCAGCCGGGACACTGGGGGAGGCTACACCTTC. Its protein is CASSRDTGGGYTF.

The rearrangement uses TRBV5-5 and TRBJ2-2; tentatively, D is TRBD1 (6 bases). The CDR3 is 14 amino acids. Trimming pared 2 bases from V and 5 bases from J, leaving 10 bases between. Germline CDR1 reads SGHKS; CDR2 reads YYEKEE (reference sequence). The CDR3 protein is CASSFTGWTGELFF. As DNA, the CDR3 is TGTGCCAGCAGCTTTACAGGGTGGACCGGGGAGCTGTTTTTT.

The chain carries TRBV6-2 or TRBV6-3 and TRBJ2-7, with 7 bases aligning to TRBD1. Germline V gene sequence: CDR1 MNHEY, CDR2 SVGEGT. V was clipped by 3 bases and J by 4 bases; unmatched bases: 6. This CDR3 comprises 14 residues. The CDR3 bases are TGTGCCAGCAGTTATAGCAGGGGGTTGTACGAGCAGTACTTC. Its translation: CASSYSRGLYEQYF.

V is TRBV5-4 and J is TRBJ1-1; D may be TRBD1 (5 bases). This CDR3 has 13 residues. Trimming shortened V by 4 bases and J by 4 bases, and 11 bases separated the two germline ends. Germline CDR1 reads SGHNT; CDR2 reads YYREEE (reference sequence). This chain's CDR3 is CASSTTGFTEAFF. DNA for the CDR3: TGTGCCAGCAGCACAACAGGTTTCACTGAAGCTTTCTTT.